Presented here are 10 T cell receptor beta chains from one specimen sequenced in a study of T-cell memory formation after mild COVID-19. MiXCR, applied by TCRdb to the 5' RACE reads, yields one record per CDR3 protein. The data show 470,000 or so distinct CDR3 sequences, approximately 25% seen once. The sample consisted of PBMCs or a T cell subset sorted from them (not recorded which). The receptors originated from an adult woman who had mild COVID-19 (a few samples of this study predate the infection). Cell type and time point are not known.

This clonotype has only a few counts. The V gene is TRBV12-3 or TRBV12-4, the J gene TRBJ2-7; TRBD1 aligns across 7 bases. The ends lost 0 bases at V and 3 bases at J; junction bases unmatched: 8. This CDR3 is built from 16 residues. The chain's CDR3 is CASSLAGQFLFYEQYF. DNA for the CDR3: TGTGCCAGCAGTTTAGCGGGACAGTTCCTTTTCTACGAGCAGTACTTC.

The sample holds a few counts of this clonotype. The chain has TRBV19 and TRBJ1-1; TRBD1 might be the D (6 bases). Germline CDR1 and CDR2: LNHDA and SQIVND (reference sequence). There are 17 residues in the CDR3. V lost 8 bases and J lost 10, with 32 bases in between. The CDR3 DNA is TGTGCCAGTGCCGCCCTTTCTTACAGGGTCGACGCTTTCGCAGCTTTCTTT. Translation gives CASAALSYRVDAFAAFF.

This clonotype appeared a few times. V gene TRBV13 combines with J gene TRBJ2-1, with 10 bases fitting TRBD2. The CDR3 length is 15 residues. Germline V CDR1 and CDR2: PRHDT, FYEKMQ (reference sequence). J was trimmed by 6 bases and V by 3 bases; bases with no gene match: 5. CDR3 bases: TGTGCCAGCAGCTTTTTAGCGGGGGGCTTCAATGAGCAGTTCTTC. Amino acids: CASSFLAGGFNEQFF.

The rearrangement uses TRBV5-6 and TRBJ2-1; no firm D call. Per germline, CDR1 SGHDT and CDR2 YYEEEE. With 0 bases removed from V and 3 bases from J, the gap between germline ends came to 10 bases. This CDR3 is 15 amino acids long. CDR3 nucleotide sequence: TGTGCCAGCAGCTTGGGTTGGACCGACTACAATGAGCAGTTCTTC. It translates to CASSLGWTDYNEQFF.

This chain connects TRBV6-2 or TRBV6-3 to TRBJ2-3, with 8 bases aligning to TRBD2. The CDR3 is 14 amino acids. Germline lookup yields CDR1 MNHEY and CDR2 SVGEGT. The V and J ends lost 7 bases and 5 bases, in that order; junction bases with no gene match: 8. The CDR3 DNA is TGTGCCAGCACCGTACTAGCGGAGCAAGATACGCAGTATTTT. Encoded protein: CASTVLAEQDTQYF.

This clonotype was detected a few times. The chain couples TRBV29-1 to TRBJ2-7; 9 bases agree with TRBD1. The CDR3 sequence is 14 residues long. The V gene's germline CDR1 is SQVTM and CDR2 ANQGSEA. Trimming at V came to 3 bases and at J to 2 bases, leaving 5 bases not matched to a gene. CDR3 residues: CSVDSGQGTYEQYF. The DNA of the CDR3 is TGCAGCGTTGACTCGGGACAGGGTACCTACGAGCAGTACTTC.

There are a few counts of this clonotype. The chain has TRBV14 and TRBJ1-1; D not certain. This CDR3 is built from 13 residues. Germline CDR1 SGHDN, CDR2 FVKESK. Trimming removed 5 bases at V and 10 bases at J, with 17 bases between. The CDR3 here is CASSVLKRDGAFF. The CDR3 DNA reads TGTGCCAGCAGCGTATTAAAGAGAGACGGAGCTTTCTTT.

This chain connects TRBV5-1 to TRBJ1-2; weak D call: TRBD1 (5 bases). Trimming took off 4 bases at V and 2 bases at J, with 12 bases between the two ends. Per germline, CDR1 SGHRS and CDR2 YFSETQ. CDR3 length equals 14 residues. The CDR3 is CASSPGGLNYGYTF. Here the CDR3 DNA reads TGCGCCAGCAGCCCCGGGGGTCTAAACTATGGCTACACCTTC.

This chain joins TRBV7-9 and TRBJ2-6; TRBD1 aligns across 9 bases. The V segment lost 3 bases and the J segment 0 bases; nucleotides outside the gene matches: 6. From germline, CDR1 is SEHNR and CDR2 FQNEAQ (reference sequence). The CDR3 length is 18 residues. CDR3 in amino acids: CASSFPDRGSSGANVLTF. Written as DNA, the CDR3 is TGTGCCAGCAGCTTTCCGGACAGGGGAAGCTCTGGGGCCAACGTCCTGACTTTC.

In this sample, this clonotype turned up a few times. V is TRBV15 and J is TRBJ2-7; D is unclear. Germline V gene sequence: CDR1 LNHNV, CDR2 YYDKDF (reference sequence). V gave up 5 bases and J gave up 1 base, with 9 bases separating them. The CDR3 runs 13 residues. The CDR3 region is CATSRKSSYEQYF. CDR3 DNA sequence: TGTGCCACCAGCCGCAAAAGTTCCTACGAGCAGTACTTC.